The 31 T cell receptor beta chains listed next were all sequenced from one sample in a study of T cells in Graves' hyperthyroidism and ophthalmopathy. What was amplified from RNA transcripts were TCR beta CDR3 regions. The HTBI primer set was used in a first-round RT-PCR of the TCR CDR3. TCRdb reanalysed the multiplex PCR reads using MiXCR and keeps one entry per CDR3 protein. The data contain 730,000 or so distinct CDR3 sequences, 18% of them singletons. Material for sequencing was blood. These receptors were obtained from a woman in her forties or fifties with Graves' hyperthyroidism that later progressed to Graves' ophthalmopathy.

V and J are TRBV20-1 and TRBJ2-4; D ambiguous. The CDR3 extends over 12 amino acids. Germline V CDR1 and CDR2: DFQATT, SNEGSKA (reference sequence). The ends were cut back, 0 bases at V and 13 bases at J, with 13 bases in the middle. The CDR3 sequence: CSARDHMALQYF. As DNA, the CDR3 is TGCAGTGCTAGAGATCACATGGCCCTGCAGTACTTC.

This clonotype was seen only a few times. The chain recombines TRBV10-3 with TRBJ1-5; D may be TRBD1 (6 bases). CDR3 length: 15 residues. Germline CDR1 is ENHRY and CDR2 is SYGVKD. Trimming stripped 11 bases from V and 0 bases from J, with 17 bases between. The CDR3 sequence is CAARGRSPSNQPQHF. In DNA, the CDR3 is TGTGCCGCTAGGGGGAGGAGCCCTAGCAATCAGCCCCAGCATTTT.

This clonotype was seen a handful of times. The genes are TRBV20-1 and TRBJ2-3, with 9 bases matching TRBD2. This CDR3 comprises 15 residues. V shed 6 bases and J 0 bases; nucleotides not matched to a gene: 7. Germline V lookup: CDR1 DFQATT, CDR2 SNEGSKA (reference sequence). The CDR3 sequence is CSAGGGEWSTDTQYF. The CDR3 region has the DNA TGCAGTGCCGGCGGGGGGGAATGGAGCACAGATACGCAGTATTTT.

The chain uses TRBV20-1 and TRBJ2-7, with 11 bases identical to TRBD2. Losses at the gene ends were 6 bases for V and 4 bases for J; bases not matched to a gene: 14. The CDR3 spans 16 residues. CDR1 is DFQATT, CDR2 SNEGSKA, per germline (reference sequence). CDR3 bases: TGCAGTGCCCCCACCTTTAGCGGGGGGGGAAAATACGAGCAGTACTTC. Translated, it gives CSAPTFSGGGKYEQYF.

This rearrangement joins TRBV20-1 to TRBJ1-2; D is uncertain. The V end was cut by 3 bases, the J end by 8 bases, with 10 bases between. Germline CDR1 reads DFQATT; CDR2 reads SNEGSKA (reference sequence). The CDR3 is made up of 11 amino acids. The CDR3 nucleotides are TGCAGTGCTAGGGGGTCGCGGGGCTACACCTTC. Its translation: CSARGSRGYTF.

The chain carries TRBV12-5 and TRBJ2-5; 7 bases map to TRBD2. The germline V gene has CDR1 LGHNT and CDR2 FRNRAP. This CDR3 is built from 16 residues. The V and J ends lost 2 bases and 4 bases, in that order; junction bases with no gene match: 10. The CDR3 DNA sequence: TGTGCTAGTGGTTTGCCTACTCGGGGGGAAGGAGAGACCCAGTACTTC. Protein sequence: CASGLPTRGEGETQYF.

This clonotype showed up many times. V and J are TRBV2 and TRBJ2-3; 7 nucleotides line up with TRBD1. J was trimmed by 0 bases and V by 2 bases; bases with no gene match: 14. Germline loops: CDR1 SNHLY, CDR2 FYNNEI. CDR3 length equals 19 residues. This CDR3 reads CASSELSGDSDSSTDTQYF. The CDR3 nucleotides are TGTGCCAGCAGTGAATTATCTGGGGACAGCGACTCTAGCACAGATACGCAGTATTTT.

The chain links TRBV6-1 to TRBJ1-1; D is possibly TRBD1 (6 bases). The CDR3 has 14 amino acids. Germline CDR1 MNHNS, CDR2 SASEGT. The germline V and J ends were trimmed by 6 bases and 4 bases, with 15 bases remaining between them. The CDR3 sequence: CASRNPDSSTEAFF. The CDR3 DNA is TGTGCCAGCAGGAACCCGGACAGTTCCACTGAAGCTTTCTTT.

This clonotype was counted at least ten times. V gene TRBV20-1 combines with J gene TRBJ1-2, with D maybe TRBD1 (6 bases). V was clipped by 5 bases and J by 4 bases, with 14 bases between them. CDR1 is DFQATT and CDR2 is SNEGSKA in the germline V gene (reference sequence). This CDR3 region has 13 residues. The CDR3 sequence is CSAERGTTYGYTF. CDR3 nucleotide sequence: TGCAGTGCTGAAAGGGGGACTACCTATGGCTACACCTTC.

As regards this clonotype: It may be a read error: a sequence one base away is much more abundant. This sequence joins TRBV6-5 and TRBJ1-2, with a weak D call TRBD1 (5 bases). CDR3 length: 16 residues. Per germline, CDR1 MNHEY and CDR2 SVGAGI. The CDR3 sequence: CGSSYSGLPGSYGYTF. The CDR3 DNA is TGTGGCAGCAGTTACTCGGGGCTCCCGGGGAGCTATGGCTACACCTTC.

This sequence joins TRBV27 and TRBJ2-1, with TRBD2 identical over 8 bases. Trimming at V came to 3 bases and at J to 5 bases, leaving 6 bases not matched to a gene. This CDR3 comprises 15 residues. The germline gives CDR1 MNHEY, CDR2 SMNVEV (reference sequence). The CDR3 region is CASSFELAEDNEQFF. The CDR3 bases are TGTGCCAGCAGTTTCGAACTAGCGGAAGACAATGAGCAGTTCTTC.

This clonotype has ten or more counts. The rearrangement links TRBV20-1 to TRBJ2-7; D is unresolved. This CDR3 has 14 amino acids. The germline gives CDR1 DFQATT, CDR2 SNEGSKA (reference sequence). V dropped 0 bases and J dropped 2 bases, with 11 bases sitting between them. The CDR3 spells CSARDPMRAYEQYF. CDR3 DNA: TGCAGTGCTAGAGACCCGATGCGAGCCTACGAGCAGTACTTC.

This clonotype has ten or more counts. The rearrangement links TRBV2 to TRBJ2-4, with 15 bases that match TRBD2. This CDR3 comprises 17 residues. With V trimmed by 8 bases and J by 2 bases, 7 bases remained unmatched. Germline CDR1 and CDR2: SNHLY and FYNNEI. The CDR3 loop reads CASFGLAGGPSKNIQYF. CDR3 bases: TGTGCCAGCTTCGGACTAGCGGGGGGGCCCTCCAAAAACATTCAGTACTTC.

This clonotype occurred many times. The CDR3 DNA follows: TGTGCCAGCTCACCTGATCGTTCTAGCACAGATACGCAGTATTTT. It specifies CASSPDRSSTDTQYF. V and J are TRBV18 and TRBJ2-3, with D hard to call. With 3 bases removed from V and 0 bases from J, the gap between germline ends came to 10 bases. The CDR3 length is 15 residues. Germline assignment: CDR1 KGHSH and CDR2 LQKENI.

This clonotype was detected a few times. The chain employs TRBV10-2 and TRBJ1-1; no clear D. Per the germline V gene, CDR1 is WSHSY and CDR2 is SAAADI. CDR3 length equals 15 residues. Deletions cut 2 bases from V and 5 bases from J, with 15 bases between. The CDR3 here is CASSESRGTGTEAFF. The CDR3 DNA reads TGCGCCAGCAGTGAGAGTCGGGGTACGGGAACTGAAGCTTTCTTT.

V and J are TRBV15 and TRBJ1-2; D is unresolved. The germline V gene encodes CDR1 LNHNV and CDR2 YYDKDF (reference sequence). The V end lost 0 bases, the J end lost 2 bases, and 4 bases lay between the germline ends. This CDR3 spans 13 amino acids. CDR3 nucleotides: TGTGCCACCAGCAGAGAACAGAACTATGGCTACACCTTC. It encodes CATSREQNYGYTF. The complete variable domain, with remaining parts taken from reference TRBV15 and TRBJ1-2, reads DAMVIQNPRYQVTQFGKPVTLSCSQTLNHNVMYWYQQKSSQAPKLLFHYYDKDFNNEADTPDNFQSRRPNTSFCFLDIRSPGLGDTAMYLCATSREQNYGYTFGSGTRLTVV.

The chain couples TRBV7-9 to TRBJ1-2; D call uncertain. V lost 3 bases and J lost 10, with 15 bases in between. The CDR3 is 13 residues long. CDR1 SEHNR and CDR2 FQNEAQ come from the germline V gene (reference sequence). The DNA of the CDR3 is TGTGCCAGCAGCTTTGAGGAGGACTCCTCCTACACCTTC. This translates into CASSFEEDSSYTF.

The chain is built from TRBV7-9 and TRBJ1-1; the D is unclear. Germline CDR1 SEHNR, CDR2 FQNEAQ (reference sequence). Trimming pared 5 bases from V and 2 bases from J, leaving 15 bases between. This CDR3 has 15 residues. Here the CDR3 DNA reads TGTGCCAGCAGCCCGTTTAACGGACCTAACACTGAAGCTTTCTTT. Translation: CASSPFNGPNTEAFF. Filled out from reference TRBV7-9 and TRBJ1-1, the complete variable domain reads DTGVSQNPRHKITKRGQNVTFRCDPISEHNRLYWYRQTLGQGPEFLTYFQNEAQLEKSRLLSDRFSAERPKGSFSTLEIQRTEQGDSAMYLCASSPFNGPNTEAFFGQGTRLTVV.

In its sample, this clonotype was seen a few times. This chain links TRBV6-1 with TRBJ1-6; TRBD1 agrees at 7 bases. With 6 bases clipped from V and 7 bases from J, the junction kept 6 bases outside the gene matches. Germline V gene sequence: CDR1 MNHNS, CDR2 SASEGT. The CDR3 contains 14 residues. CDR3 residues: CASRRQGGNSPLHF. For the CDR3, the DNA is TGTGCCAGCAGAAGACAGGGTGGGAATTCACCCCTCCACTTT.

The rearrangement links TRBV4-2 to TRBJ2-5, with 15 bases aligning to TRBD2. CDR1 is LGHNA and CDR2 is YNFKEQ in the germline V gene. The trim removed 2 bases at V and 2 bases at J, leaving 9 bases unmatched. CDR3 length: 19 amino acids. CDR3 DNA sequence: TGTGCCAGCAGCCAACAAGGGACTAGCGGGGGGTCAGTTCAAGAGACCCAGTACTTC. Its translation is CASSQQGTSGGSVQETQYF.

This clonotype came up many times. This chain links TRBV7-2 with TRBJ1-2; D is unclear. Germline V CDR1 and CDR2: SGHTA, FQGNSA. The CDR3 spans 14 residues. Trimming pared 5 bases from V and 2 bases from J, leaving 12 bases between. The chain's CDR3 is CASSPGSENYGYTF. CDR3 nucleotide sequence: TGTGCCAGCAGCCCAGGCTCGGAGAACTATGGCTACACCTTC.

About this clonotype: A much larger clone differs by one base, so this may be a read error. For the CDR3, the DNA is TGTGCCAGCCGCAGACTAGCGGGGGGGCCTTCCGGGGAGCGGTTTTTT. Translating it yields CASRRLAGGPSGERFF. This chain uses TRBV2 with TRBJ2-2; 14 nucleotides agree with TRBD2. Germline values: CDR1 SNHLY, CDR2 FYNNEI. CDR3 size: 16 residues.

This clonotype was picked up many times. The chain combines TRBV7-3 with TRBJ2-3, with D perhaps given as TRBD1 or TRBD2 (7 bases each). The CDR3 is 16 residues long. The germline V gene encodes CDR1 SGHTA and CDR2 FQGTGA. V was trimmed by 5 bases and J by 3 bases, leaving 18 bases between them. The CDR3 loop is CASSPLGGGGTDTQYF. In DNA, the CDR3 is TGTGCCAGCAGCCCCCTGGGAGGGGGCGGGACAGATACGCAGTATTTT. Looking up the rest from reference TRBV7-3 and TRBJ2-3 gives the full variable domain: GAGVSQTPSNKVTEKGKYVELRCDPISGHTALYWYRQSLGQGPEFLIYFQGTGAADDSGLPNDRFFAVRPEGSVSTLKIQRTERGDSAVYLCASSPLGGGGTDTQYFGPGTRLTVL.

In its sample, this clonotype was seen a few times. The chain uses TRBV27 and TRBJ2-6; D is ambiguous. The germline V gene encodes CDR1 MNHEY and CDR2 SMNVEV (reference sequence). Trimming cost V 0 bases and J 4 bases, with 10 bases left between them. The CDR3 length is 16 residues. In DNA form, the CDR3 reads TGTGCCAGCAGTTTATCGGACCGCAACGGGGCCAACGTCCTGACTTTC. It is translated as CASSLSDRNGANVLTF.

The V and J genes are TRBV27 and TRBJ2-7; possible D gene TRBD2, 7 bases. Germline V gene lookup returns CDR1 MNHEY and CDR2 SMNVEV (reference sequence). The CDR3 spans 13 residues. Between the trimmed V and J ends, which lost 9 bases and 3 bases, there was a span of 15 bases. The CDR3 coding sequence is TGTGCCAGTAAACAGGGAGGGAGCTACGAGCAGTACTTC. Encoded protein: CASKQGGSYEQYF.

This rearrangement joins TRBV24-1 to TRBJ2-5; the D gene is possibly TRBD2 (6 bases). Trimming took off 4 bases at V and 5 bases at J, with 19 bases between the two ends. Per germline, CDR1 KGHDR and CDR2 SFDVKD. The CDR3 totals 16 residues. CDR3 in DNA: TGTGCCACCAGTGACCCACGGGAGAACTTCCCGGAGACCCAGTACTTC. It translates to CATSDPRENFPETQYF.

This clonotype was seen repeatedly, ten times or more. This sequence joins TRBV5-1 and TRBJ2-4, with D possibly matching TRBD1 (6 bases). Germline-derived CDR1 and CDR2 are SGHRS and YFSETQ. The CDR3 extends over 15 amino acids. V was shortened by 0 bases and J by 5 bases, with 12 bases between the two germline ends. The CDR3 loop reads CASSLGQGKQNIQYF. The CDR3 DNA reads TGCGCCAGCAGCTTGGGGCAGGGGAAACAAAACATTCAGTACTTC.

The chain employs TRBV2 and TRBJ1-6, with D possibly matching TRBD1 (6 bases). From germline, CDR1 is SNHLY and CDR2 FYNNEI. The CDR3 runs to 15 residues. V shed 4 bases and J shed 2 bases, with 9 bases lying between them. In DNA form, the CDR3 reads TGTGCCAGCAGTGGGGGGCAGGCCTATAATTCACCCCTCCACTTT. Amino acids: CASSGGQAYNSPLHF.

The V and J genes are TRBV5-1 and TRBJ2-1; D gene ambiguous. From germline, CDR1 is SGHRS and CDR2 YFSETQ. The V gene lost 2 bases and the J gene lost 8 bases, with 17 bases spanning the gap. The CDR3 runs 15 residues. The CDR3 sequence is CASSLNSLGGDEQFF. CDR3 bases: TGCGCCAGCAGCTTAAACTCTCTGGGTGGTGATGAGCAGTTCTTC.

The CDR3 is CASGSTPDGFGELFF. CDR3 nucleotide sequence: TGTGCTAGTGGTTCCACCCCCGATGGGTTCGGGGAGCTGTTTTTT. This sequence joins TRBV12-5 and TRBJ2-2; D gene uncertain. The CDR3 covers 15 residues. V lost 4 bases to trimming and J lost 7 bases, with 16 bases between them. Germline V gene sequence: CDR1 LGHNT, CDR2 FRNRAP.

This clonotype was recorded a few times. The V and J genes are TRBV6-2 or TRBV6-3 and TRBJ1-1; TRBD1 aligns across 9 bases. Germline-derived CDR1 and CDR2 are MNHEY and SVGEGT. V shed 6 bases and J 11 bases; nucleotides not matched to a gene: 7. CDR3 length equals 12 residues. CDR3 loop: CASSLDRGRAFF. DNA for the CDR3: TGTGCCAGCAGCCTGGACAGGGGACGGGCTTTCTTT.